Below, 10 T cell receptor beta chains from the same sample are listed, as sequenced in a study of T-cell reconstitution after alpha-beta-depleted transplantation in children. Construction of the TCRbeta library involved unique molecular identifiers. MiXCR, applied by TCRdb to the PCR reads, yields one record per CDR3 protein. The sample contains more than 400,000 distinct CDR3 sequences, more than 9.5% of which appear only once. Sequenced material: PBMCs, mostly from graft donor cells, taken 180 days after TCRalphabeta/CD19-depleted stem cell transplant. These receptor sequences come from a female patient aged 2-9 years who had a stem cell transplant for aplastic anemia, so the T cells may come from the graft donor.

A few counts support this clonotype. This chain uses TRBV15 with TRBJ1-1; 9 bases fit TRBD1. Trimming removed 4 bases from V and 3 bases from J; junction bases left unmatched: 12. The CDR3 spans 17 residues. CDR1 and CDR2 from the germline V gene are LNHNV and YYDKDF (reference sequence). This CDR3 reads CATSKEQGAGSDTEAFF. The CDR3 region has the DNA TGTGCCACCAGCAAAGAACAGGGGGCGGGATCGGACACTGAAGCTTTCTTT.

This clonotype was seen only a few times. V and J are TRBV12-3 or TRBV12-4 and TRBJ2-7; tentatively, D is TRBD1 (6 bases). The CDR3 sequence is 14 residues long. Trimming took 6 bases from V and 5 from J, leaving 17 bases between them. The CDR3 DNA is TGTGCCAGCAGACGAGACAGGTCCAGCGACGAGCAGTACTTC. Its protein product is CASRRDRSSDEQYF.

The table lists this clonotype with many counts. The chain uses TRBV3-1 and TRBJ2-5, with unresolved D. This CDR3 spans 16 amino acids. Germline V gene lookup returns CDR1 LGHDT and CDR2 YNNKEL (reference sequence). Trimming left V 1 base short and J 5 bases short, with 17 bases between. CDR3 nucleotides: TGTGCCAGCAGCCAAGGCAGGTATCGGGTTACGGAGACCCAGTACTTC. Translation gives CASSQGRYRVTETQYF.

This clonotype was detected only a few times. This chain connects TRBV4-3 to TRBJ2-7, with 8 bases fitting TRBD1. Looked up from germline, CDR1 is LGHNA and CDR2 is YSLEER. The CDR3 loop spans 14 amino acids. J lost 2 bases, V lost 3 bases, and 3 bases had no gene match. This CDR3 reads CASSQDRATYEQYF. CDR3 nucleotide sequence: TGCGCCAGCAGCCAGGACAGGGCAACCTACGAGCAGTACTTC.

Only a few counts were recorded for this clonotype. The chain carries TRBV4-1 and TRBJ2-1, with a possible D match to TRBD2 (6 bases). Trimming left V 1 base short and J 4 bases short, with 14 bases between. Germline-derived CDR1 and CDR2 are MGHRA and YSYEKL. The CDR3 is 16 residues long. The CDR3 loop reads CASSQVGRDRYNEQFF. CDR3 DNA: TGCGCCAGCAGCCAAGTGGGGCGGGATAGGTACAATGAGCAGTTCTTC.

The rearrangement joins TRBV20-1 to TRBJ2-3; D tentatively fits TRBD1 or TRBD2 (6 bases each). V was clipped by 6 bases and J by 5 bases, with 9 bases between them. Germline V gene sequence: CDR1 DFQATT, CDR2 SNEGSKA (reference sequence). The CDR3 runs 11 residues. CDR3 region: CSAGGIDTQYF. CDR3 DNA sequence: TGCAGTGCAGGGGGGATAGATACGCAGTATTTT.

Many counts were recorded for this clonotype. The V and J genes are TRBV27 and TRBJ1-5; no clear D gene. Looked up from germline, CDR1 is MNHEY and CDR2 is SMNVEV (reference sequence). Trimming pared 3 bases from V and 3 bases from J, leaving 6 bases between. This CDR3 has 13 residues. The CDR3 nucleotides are TGTGCCAGCAGTTTGATGCCCAATCAGCCCCAGCATTTT. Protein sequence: CASSLMPNQPQHF.

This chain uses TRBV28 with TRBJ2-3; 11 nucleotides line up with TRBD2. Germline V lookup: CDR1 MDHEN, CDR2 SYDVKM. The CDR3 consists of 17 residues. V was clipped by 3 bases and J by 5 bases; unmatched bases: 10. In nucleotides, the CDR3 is TGTGCCAGCAGTTTTAGTGCCCGACTAGCGGGAATAGATACGCAGTATTTT. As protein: CASSFSARLAGIDTQYF.

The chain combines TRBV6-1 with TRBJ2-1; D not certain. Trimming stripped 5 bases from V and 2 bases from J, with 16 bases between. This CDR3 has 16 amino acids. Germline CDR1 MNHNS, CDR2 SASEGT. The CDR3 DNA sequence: TGTGCCAGCAGTCCCAGATGGTCCGGACCCTACAATGAGCAGTTCTTC. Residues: CASSPRWSGPYNEQFF.

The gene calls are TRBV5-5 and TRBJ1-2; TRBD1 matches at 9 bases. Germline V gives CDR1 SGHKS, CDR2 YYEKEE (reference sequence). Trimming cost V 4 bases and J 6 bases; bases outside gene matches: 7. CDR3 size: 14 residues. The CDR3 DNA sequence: TGTGCCAGCAGCCTGCGGACAGGGGCCCATGGCTACACCTTC. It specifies CASSLRTGAHGYTF.